Sequencing of this T cell receptor (beta chain) was carried out in a study of Ad26.COV2.S vaccination and SARS-CoV-2 variants. About the research overall: Dosing was one shot or two shots 56 days apart.

J gave up 2 bases and V 4 bases, and 3 bases lay outside the gene matches. Germline-derived CDR1 and CDR2 are SGDLS and YYNGEE. The CDR3 runs 14 residues. Treatment denoted: some 19 received Ad26.COV2.S at low or high dose, single or two shots; 5 received placebo; per-sample allocation not given. The samples date from day 63 after the first vaccine or placebo injection. Wuhan-strain spike was delivered by a replication-incompetent Ad26 vector. Sequenced by immunoSEQ multiplex PCR; TCRdb stores in-frame clones only, minus some. This sample has approximately 350,000 clones, with more than 75% found just once. Whole-study findings and limits: Researchers reported similar non-spike TCR breadth in vaccine and placebo recipients. A substantial breadth of spike-specific CD8+ and CD4+ T cell responses after vaccination has been reported.

This clone showed up just a few times. Its antigen is currently unknown. The rearrangement joins TRBV9 to TRBJ1-5; 7 nucleotides agree with TRBD1. This clonotype originated in a person between 18 and 60 years old who received the Ad26.COV2.S COVID-19 vaccine or a placebo. Here the sequenced sample was peripheral blood, taken in a trial of Ad26.COV2.S vaccine versus placebo. CDR3 loop: CASSPTGGNQPQHF. The DNA for the CDR3 is TGTGCCAGCAGCCCCACAGGGGGCAATCAGCCCCAGCATTTT.